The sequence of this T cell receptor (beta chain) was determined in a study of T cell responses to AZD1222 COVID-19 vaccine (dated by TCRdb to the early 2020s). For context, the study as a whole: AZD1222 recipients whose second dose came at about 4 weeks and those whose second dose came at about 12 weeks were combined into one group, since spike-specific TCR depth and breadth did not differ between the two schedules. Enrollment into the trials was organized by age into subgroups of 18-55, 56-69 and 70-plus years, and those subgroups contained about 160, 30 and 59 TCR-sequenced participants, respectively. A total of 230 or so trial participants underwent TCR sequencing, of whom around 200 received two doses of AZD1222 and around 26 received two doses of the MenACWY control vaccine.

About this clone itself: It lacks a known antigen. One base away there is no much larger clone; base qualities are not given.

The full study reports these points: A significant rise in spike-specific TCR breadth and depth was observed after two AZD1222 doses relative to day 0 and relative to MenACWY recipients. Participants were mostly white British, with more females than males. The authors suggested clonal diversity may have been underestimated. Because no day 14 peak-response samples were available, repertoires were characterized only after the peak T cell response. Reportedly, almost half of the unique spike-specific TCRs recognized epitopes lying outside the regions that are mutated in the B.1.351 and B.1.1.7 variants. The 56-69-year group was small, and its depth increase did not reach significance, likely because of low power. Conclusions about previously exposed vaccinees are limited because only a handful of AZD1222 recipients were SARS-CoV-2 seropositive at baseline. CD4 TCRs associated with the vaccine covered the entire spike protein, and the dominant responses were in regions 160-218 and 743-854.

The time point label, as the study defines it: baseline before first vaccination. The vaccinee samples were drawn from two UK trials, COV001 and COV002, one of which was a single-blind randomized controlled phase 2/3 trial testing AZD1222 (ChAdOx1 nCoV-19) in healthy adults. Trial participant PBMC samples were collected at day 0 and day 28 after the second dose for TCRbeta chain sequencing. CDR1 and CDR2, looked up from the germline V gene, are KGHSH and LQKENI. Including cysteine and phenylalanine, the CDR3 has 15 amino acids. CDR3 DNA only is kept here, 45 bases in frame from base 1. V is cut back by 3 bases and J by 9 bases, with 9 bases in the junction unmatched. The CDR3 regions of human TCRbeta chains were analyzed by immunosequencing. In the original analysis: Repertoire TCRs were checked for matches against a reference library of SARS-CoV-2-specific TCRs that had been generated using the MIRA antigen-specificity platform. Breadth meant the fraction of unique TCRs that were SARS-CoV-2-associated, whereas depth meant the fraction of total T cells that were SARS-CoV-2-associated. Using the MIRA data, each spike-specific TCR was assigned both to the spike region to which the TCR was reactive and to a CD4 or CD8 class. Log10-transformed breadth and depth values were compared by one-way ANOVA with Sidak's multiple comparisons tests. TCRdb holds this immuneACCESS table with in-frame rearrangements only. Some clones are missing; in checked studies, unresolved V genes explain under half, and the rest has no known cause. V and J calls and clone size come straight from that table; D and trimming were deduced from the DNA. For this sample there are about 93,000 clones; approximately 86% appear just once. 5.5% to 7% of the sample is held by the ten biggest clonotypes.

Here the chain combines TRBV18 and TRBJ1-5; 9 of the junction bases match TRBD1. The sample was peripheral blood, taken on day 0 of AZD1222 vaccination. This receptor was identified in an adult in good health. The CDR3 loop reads CASSPGQGWLRPQHF. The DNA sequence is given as TGTGCCAGCTCACCTGGACAGGGGTGGCTCCGGCCCCAGCATTTT.